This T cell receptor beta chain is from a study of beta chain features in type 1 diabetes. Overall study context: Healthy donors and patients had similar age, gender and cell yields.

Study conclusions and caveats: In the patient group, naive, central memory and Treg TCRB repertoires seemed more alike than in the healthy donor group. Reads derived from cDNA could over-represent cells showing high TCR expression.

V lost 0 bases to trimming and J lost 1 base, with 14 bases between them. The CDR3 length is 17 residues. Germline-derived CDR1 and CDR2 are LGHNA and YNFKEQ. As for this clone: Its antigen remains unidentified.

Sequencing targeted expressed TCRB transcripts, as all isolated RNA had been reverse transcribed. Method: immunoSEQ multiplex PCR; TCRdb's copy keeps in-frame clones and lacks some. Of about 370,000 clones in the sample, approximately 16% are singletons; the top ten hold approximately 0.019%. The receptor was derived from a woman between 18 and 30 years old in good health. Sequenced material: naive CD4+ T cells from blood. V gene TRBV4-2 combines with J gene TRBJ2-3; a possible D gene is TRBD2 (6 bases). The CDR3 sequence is CASSQDPGGTGTDTQYF. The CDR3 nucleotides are TGTGCCAGCAGCCAAGATCCCGGCGGGACGGGCACAGATACGCAGTATTTT.